Each of the 2 T cell receptor beta chains below was sequenced from the same sample in a study of identifying expanded T cells in peripheral blood. Profiling relied on immunoSEQ multiplex PCR, and the TCRdb table lists in-frame clones only, not all of them. The data contain 50,000 to 60,000 clones, under 85% of them singletons. Sequencing was carried out using blood. Receptors originate from a person aged 18 to 75 in good health.

This chain connects TRBV7-6 to TRBJ2-1; TRBD2 is a possible D gene (7 bases). Trimming took off 3 bases at V and 10 bases at J, with 19 bases between the two ends. The CDR3 totals 15 residues. CDR1 is SGHVS and CDR2 is FNYEAQ in the germline V gene. CDR3 protein: CASSLFPAGAREQFF. CDR3 in DNA: TGTGCCAGCAGCTTGTTCCCTGCGGGGGCGAGAGAGCAGTTCTTC.

The V call is TRBV7-9, the J call TRBJ2-1, with D possibly matching TRBD1 (5 bases). The CDR3 covers 16 residues. CDR1 SEHNR and CDR2 FQNEAQ come from the germline V gene (reference sequence). V was cut by 5 bases and J by 4 bases, with 18 bases left in between. The CDR3 DNA is TGTGCCAGCAGCCCTAATCTGGGGCTTGATTACAATGAGCAGTTCTTC. Protein product: CASSPNLGLDYNEQFF.